This T cell receptor beta chain was profiled in a study of blood T cell repertoires in COVID-19. Study background: Donors in the United States, Italy and Spain gave samples during acute or convalescent COVID-19. T cells, B-cell-depleted T cells, or PBMCs provided the cDNA or gDNA that served as material.

Methods used by the authors: Reference gene primers were amplified, and this amplification served to estimate nucleated cell counts. Only in-frame clones appear in the TCRdb table, and some are missing; sequencing was by immunoSEQ multiplex PCR. Clone size and V and J calls were adopted from that table, with D and trimming inferred from the DNA. The profile shows about 71,000 clones, about four fifths of them singletons. The CDR3 contains 18 residues. Germline V gene data show CDR1 as DFQATT and CDR2 as SNEGSKA (reference sequence). V trimming: 3 bases; J trimming: 5 bases; junction bases outside the gene matches: 16.

The sample taken for sequencing was peripheral blood. This clonotype was sampled from a woman aged 80 or over with acute or convalescent COVID-19. This sequence joins TRBV20-1 and TRBJ2-1; 10 nucleotides line up with TRBD2. This CDR3 is CSASRPRSGLAGDNEQFF. The DNA of the CDR3 is TGCAGTGCTAGTAGGCCGAGGTCGGGGCTAGCGGGAGACAATGAGCAGTTCTTC.